This T cell receptor beta chain was identified during a study of control samples from healthy donors and cancer patients. This clone has only a few counts. Sequencing used immunoSEQ multiplex PCR; TCRdb keeps in-frame clones, though not all of them. The sample has 100,000 to 150,000 clones; 80% to 95% are singletons. Germline V gene sequence: CDR1 MGHRA, CDR2 YSYEKL. Trimming pared 1 base from V and 2 bases from J, leaving 9 bases between. This CDR3 has 15 amino acids. Sequencing was done on a sample of blood. The rearrangement joins TRBV4-1 to TRBJ1-5; no clear D gene. The clonotype comes from a man aged 35 to 55 in good health. Here the CDR3 DNA reads TGCGCCAGCAGCCAAGTTGGGTTGGGCAATCAGCCCCAGCATTTT. It encodes CASSQVGLGNQPQHF.